This T cell receptor (beta chain) comes out of a study of CD8 T cells in Susac syndrome. The study, taken as a whole, reports: The study conceded that its TCR sequencing and HLA analysis involved relatively few individuals.

A note on this clonotype: Its antigen is not identified.

The study sequenced TCR beta in blood CD8+ and CD4+ T cells. Random hexamers served to reverse transcribe about 0.5 to 1 ug RNA. TCRdb ran MiXCR on the immunoSEQ multiplex PCR reads and lists one entry per CDR3 protein. The top ten clones hold roughly 0.096% of a sample with fewer than 200,000 distinct CDR3 sequences, under 95% of them seen once. This CDR3 is built from 18 residues. V trimming: 1 base; J trimming: 0 bases; junction bases outside the gene matches: 6. This TCR came from a human donor in good health. Source material: CD4+ T cells from PBMCs. The chain links TRBV23-1 to TRBJ2-6; 7 bases agree with TRBD1. TRBV23-1 counts as an open reading frame of uncertain function. CDR3 region: CASSQYETGCSGANVLTF. In DNA, the CDR3 is TGCGCCAGCAGTCAATACGAGACAGGGTGCTCTGGGGCCAACGTCCTGACTTTC.